This T cell receptor beta chain comes out of a study of shared T cell receptors in the human thymus (dated by TCRdb to 2020 to 2023). Notes on the research overall: The study examined how the human thymus generates shared, self-reactive T-cell receptor alpha chains.

Comments on this clone: Its antigen is not yet known. No base quality values were provided; no much bigger clone lies one nucleotide off.

Library construction relied on the immunoSEQ multiplex PCR assay. This is the immuneACCESS table as TCRdb keeps it, with only in-frame sequences that have V and J called. A part of the clones is gone; compared with another copy, unresolved V genes explain less than half, and the rest is unexplained. Counted in this sample were some 700,000 clones; approximately 87% of them appeared once. Clones ranked in the top ten supply approximately 0.011% of the sample. CDR1 and CDR2 were assigned from the germline V gene as LGHNA and YSLEER. The CDR3 goes from the cysteine to the phenylalanine over 16 residues. Solely the CDR3 DNA is kept, with 48 bases framed from the first base. Trimming takes 0 bases from V and 6 bases from J, and the germline ends sit 17 bases apart. The data also belong to a second study, concerning human thymus T cells. As described in the second report: The donors were immunologically healthy infants in Finland who had open corrective cardiac surgery for congenital heart defects. The thymus tissue came from surgical resects taken out during corrective cardiac surgery. Usage of V and J gene segments appeared to be biased in both the thymic and the peripheral blood repertoires. According to the related research, thymic TCR repertoires were highly overlapping among unrelated individuals. TCR alpha and beta repertoires from roughly 8 infant thymus samples and four related peripheral blood samples were characterized in the study. The infant donors were about 6 to 244 days old, and the cohort included several males and a couple of females. Thymocytes were freed from the tissue by mechanical means and kept at -70 degrees C as pellets of roughly 8.5-31 million cells. A QIAsymphony instrument was used to extract genomic DNA from the frozen cell pellets. The immunoSEQ multiplex PCR assay was used to amplify the TCRB and TCRAD loci from a standardized quantity of quality-controlled genomic DNA. The amplicons spanned the V(D)J region and were long enough to cover the CDR3 and allow V and J genes to be identified. Amplicon sequencing was performed on an Illumina platform through the commercial immunoSEQ service. Corrections for primer bias and sequencing errors followed previously described methods, while TCRAD and TCRB definitions were based on the IMGT database. immunoSEQ Analyzer 3.0 and VDJTools were used for repertoire analysis, which covered basic statistics, V/J segment usage, diversity estimates, rarefaction and pairwise overlap. Chao1, ChaoE, Efron-Thisted, Shannon and inverse Simpson indices were used to estimate diversity, which was also estimated on datasets down-sampled to the smallest sample. Repertoire overlap used strict matching of CDR3 nucleotide sequence, V gene and J gene, with Jaccard-based multidimensional scaling clustering. On average, thymus samples gave hundreds of thousands of unique TCRB clonotypes, whereas blood samples gave about 84,000.

This sequence originates from a boy in the first two years of life with a congenital heart defect. Donor details come from another sample of the same person, matched by shared clones. The specimen was thymocytes. The V and J segments used are TRBV4-3 and TRBJ1-1, with no reliable assignment of the D segment. The bases read TGCGCCAGCAGCCAAGATGCGGGCGTCTTTTTGGCTGAAGCTTTCTTT. Translated, it reads CASSQDAGVFLAEAFF.